This TCR beta chain was captured in a study of tumor-infiltrating lymphocytes in oesophageal squamous cell carcinoma. TCRdb fed the PCR reads into MiXCR, producing one record per CDR3 protein. Counted here are under 20,000 distinct CDR3 sequences, 30% to 50% occurring once; the ten biggest clones make up almost 7%. Ends included, the CDR3 has 16 residues. Germline loops: CDR1 SEHNR, CDR2 FQNEAQ (reference sequence). Many counts were recorded for this clonotype. The CDR3 ends on some other residue instead of the conserved phenylalanine or tryptophan, so this is likely a read error. The DNA is left out, because the CDR3 cannot be placed on it with certainty; the CDR3 is given as TCRdb lists it.

The sequence came from a male donor with esophageal squamous cell carcinoma. Sequences were obtained from blood. This sequence joins TRBV7-9 and TRBJ2-7; TRBD2 is the table's D call, not checked against the DNA. The CDR3 region is CASSVISGDYGYTFGS.